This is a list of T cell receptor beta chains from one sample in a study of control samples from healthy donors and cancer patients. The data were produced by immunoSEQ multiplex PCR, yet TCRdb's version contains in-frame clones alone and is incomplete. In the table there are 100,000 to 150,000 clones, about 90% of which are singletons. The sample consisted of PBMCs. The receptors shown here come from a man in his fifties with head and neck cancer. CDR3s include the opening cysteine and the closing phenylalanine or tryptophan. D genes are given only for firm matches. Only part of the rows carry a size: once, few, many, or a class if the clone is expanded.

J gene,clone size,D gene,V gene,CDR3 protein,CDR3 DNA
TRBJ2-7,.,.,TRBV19,CASSTSAGSSYEQYF,TGTGCCAGTAGTACATCCGCGGGGAGCTCCTACGAGCAGTACTTC
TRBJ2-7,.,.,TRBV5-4,CASSLRPREYEQYF,TGTGCCAGCAGCTTGAGGCCCAGGGAGTACGAGCAGTACTTC
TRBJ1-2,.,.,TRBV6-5,CASSPLSGSNYGYTF,TGTGCCAGCAGTCCCCTAAGCGGGTCTAACTATGGCTACACCTTC
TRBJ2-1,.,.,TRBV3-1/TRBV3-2,CASSQVASSYNEQFF,TGTGCCAGCAGCCAAGTGGCTAGTTCCTACAATGAGCAGTTCTTC
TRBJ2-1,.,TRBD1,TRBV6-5,CASSYFGTGRNEQFF,TGTGCCAGCAGTTACTTTGGGACAGGGCGGAATGAGCAGTTCTTC
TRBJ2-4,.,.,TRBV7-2,CASSSGGVAKNIQYF,TGTGCCAGCAGCTCAGGCGGGGTAGCCAAAAACATTCAGTACTTC
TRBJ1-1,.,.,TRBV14,CASSITMSTEAFF,TGTGCCAGCAGCATCACTATGAGCACTGAAGCTTTCTTT
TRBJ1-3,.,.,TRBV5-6,CASTRRGYSGNTIYF,TGTGCCAGCACCCGCCGGGGATACTCTGGAAACACCATATATTTT
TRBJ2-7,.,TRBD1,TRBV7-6,CASSPGTVSYEQYF,TGTGCCAGCAGCCCCGGGACAGTATCCTACGAGCAGTACTTC
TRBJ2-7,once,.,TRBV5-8,CASSFRRHGDF,TGTGCCAGCAGCTTTCGTCGACACGGCGACTTC
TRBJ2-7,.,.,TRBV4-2,CASSQEVRTSYEQYF,TGTGCCAGCAGCCAAGAGGTGAGGACATCCTACGAGCAGTACTTC
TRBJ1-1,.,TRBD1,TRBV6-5,CASSYSRGLNTEAFF,TGTGCCAGCAGTTACTCAAGGGGGCTGAACACTGAAGCTTTCTTT
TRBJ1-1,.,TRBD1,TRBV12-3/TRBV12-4,CASRRGQGLGAFF,TGTGCCAGCAGGCGGGGACAGGGATTGGGAGCTTTCTTT
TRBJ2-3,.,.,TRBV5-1,CASSWRTVGTDTQYF,TGCGCCAGCAGCTGGAGGACTGTGGGGACAGATACGCAGTATTTT
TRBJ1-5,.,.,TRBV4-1,CASSQDAIGWDQPQHF,TGCGCCAGCAGCCAAGATGCAATCGGGTGGGATCAGCCCCAGCATTTT
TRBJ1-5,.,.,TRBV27,CASSLPGSNQPQHF,TGTGCCAGCAGTTTGCCGGGGAGCAATCAGCCCCAGCATTTT
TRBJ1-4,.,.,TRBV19,CASTNGRVGAIEKLFF,TGTGCCAGTACTAACGGACGGGTTGGGGCAATTGAAAAACTGTTTTTT
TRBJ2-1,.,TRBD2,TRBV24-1,CATSDPKWERGRWEQFF,TGTGCCACCAGTGATCCGAAATGGGAGCGGGGGAGGTGGGAGCAGTTCTTC
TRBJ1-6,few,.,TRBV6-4,CASSDFSHNSPLHF,TGTGCCAGCAGTGACTTTTCTCATAATTCACCCCTCCACTTT
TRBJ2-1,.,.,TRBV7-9,CASSNGVGSEQFF,TGTGCCAGCAGCAACGGGGTAGGAAGTGAGCAGTTCTTC
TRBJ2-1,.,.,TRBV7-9,CASSVQYNEQFF,TGTGCCAGCAGCGTTCAATACAATGAGCAGTTCTTC
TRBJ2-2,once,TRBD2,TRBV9,CASSQPLAGNTGELFF,TGTGCCAGCAGCCAACCACTAGCGGGAAACACCGGGGAGCTGTTTTTT
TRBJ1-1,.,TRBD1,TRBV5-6,CASSLGRTGMNTEAFF,TGTGCCAGCAGCTTGGGACGGACAGGGATGAACACTGAAGCTTTCTTT